Listed below are T cell receptor beta chains from one sample, sequenced in a study of T cell responses to AZD1222 COVID-19 vaccine. Assay: immunoSEQ multiplex PCR; the TCRdb copy retains only in-frame clones and omits some. Seen here are about 190,000 clones, approximately 94% observed once, and the top ten hold about 3.6%. The sequencing used peripheral blood, collected 28 days after the second dose of the MenACWY control vaccine. Source of these receptors: an adult who received the MenACWY meningococcal vaccine as a control. The CDR3 runs from the conserved cysteine through the conserved F or W. The D gene is left open where the match is weak. Part of the rows lack a size; the others show once, few, many or a class for expanded clones.

D gene: .
V gene: TRBV10-3
clone size: .
J gene: TRBJ1-3
CDR3 protein: CAIAFLDGNTIYF
CDR3 DNA: TGTGCCATCGCATTCCTTGATGGAAACACCATATATTTT

D gene: TRBD2
V gene: TRBV9
clone size: .
J gene: TRBJ2-2
CDR3 protein: CASSRPSGANTGELFF
CDR3 DNA: TGTGCCAGCAGCAGGCCTAGCGGGGCAAACACCGGGGAGCTGTTTTTT

D gene: .
V gene: TRBV18
clone size: .
J gene: TRBJ1-5
CDR3 protein: CASSPGHSSNQPQHF
CDR3 DNA: TGTGCCAGCTCACCGGGACATAGTAGCAATCAGCCCCAGCATTTT

D gene: .
V gene: TRBV12-3/TRBV12-4
clone size: .
J gene: TRBJ2-7
CDR3 protein: CASSSQDYEQYF
CDR3 DNA: TGTGCCAGCAGTTCCCAGGATTACGAGCAGTACTTC

D gene: TRBD1
V gene: TRBV20-1
clone size: few
J gene: TRBJ2-4
CDR3 protein: CSASPRDSANIQYF
CDR3 DNA: TGCAGTGCTAGTCCCAGGGACAGCGCAAACATTCAGTACTTC

D gene: .
V gene: TRBV5-1
clone size: .
J gene: TRBJ2-2
CDR3 protein: CASSLALNTGELFF
CDR3 DNA: TGCGCCAGCAGCTTGGCCCTGAACACCGGGGAGCTGTTTTTT

D gene: .
V gene: TRBV18
clone size: .
J gene: TRBJ2-7
CDR3 protein: CASSPGSGTSYEQYF
CDR3 DNA: TGTGCCAGCTCACCGGGTTCGGGGACCTCCTACGAGCAGTACTTC

D gene: .
V gene: TRBV2
clone size: .
J gene: TRBJ1-1
CDR3 protein: CASSELLGRTEAFF
CDR3 DNA: TGTGCCAGCAGTGAACTACTGGGTAGGACTGAAGCTTTCTTT

D gene: .
V gene: TRBV11-3
clone size: .
J gene: TRBJ2-7
CDR3 protein: CASSLAPDGTYEQYF
CDR3 DNA: TGTGCCAGCAGCTTGGCACCCGACGGGACCTACGAGCAGTACTTC

D gene: .
V gene: TRBV5-4
clone size: .
J gene: TRBJ1-1
CDR3 protein: CASSLDGMNTEAFF
CDR3 DNA: TGTGCCAGCAGCTTGGACGGAATGAACACTGAAGCTTTCTTT

D gene: .
V gene: TRBV19
clone size: .
J gene: TRBJ2-6
CDR3 protein: CASSIPSSGANVLTF
CDR3 DNA: TGTGCCAGTAGTATCCCTTCCTCTGGGGCCAACGTCCTGACTTTC

D gene: .
V gene: TRBV30
clone size: .
J gene: TRBJ2-7
CDR3 protein: CAWSPRGGEQYF
CDR3 DNA: TGTGCCTGGAGTCCCAGGGGTGGTGAGCAGTACTTC

D gene: TRBD2
V gene: TRBV7-9
clone size: .
J gene: TRBJ2-7
CDR3 protein: CASSPGGSGLADF
CDR3 DNA: TGTGCCAGCAGCCCAGGGGGTTCAGGACTAGCGGACTTC

D gene: TRBD1
V gene: TRBV7-6
clone size: .
J gene: TRBJ1-4
CDR3 protein: CASSSGTGNEKLFF
CDR3 DNA: TGTGCCAGCAGCTCCGGGACAGGGAATGAAAAACTGTTTTTT

D gene: .
V gene: TRBV5-5
clone size: .
J gene: TRBJ1-5
CDR3 protein: CASSLDRLQNQPQHF
CDR3 DNA: TGTGCCAGCAGCTTGGACAGGCTGCAGAATCAGCCCCAGCATTTT

D gene: .
V gene: TRBV5-1
clone size: once
J gene: TRBJ1-2
CDR3 protein: CASSLGTGDHYGYTF
CDR3 DNA: TGCGCCAGCAGCTTGGGTACCGGAGATCACTATGGCTACACCTTC

D gene: .
V gene: TRBV3-1/TRBV3-2
clone size: .
J gene: TRBJ1-2
CDR3 protein: CASSQVARDGYTF
CDR3 DNA: TGTGCCAGCAGCCAAGTCGCCAGGGATGGCTACACCTTC